This is a list of T cell receptor beta chains from one sample in a study of T cell responses to AZD1222 COVID-19 vaccine. Repertoires were generated with immunoSEQ multiplex PCR, while TCRdb's copy carries only in-frame clones and drops some. The sample lists 150,000 or so clones; approximately 93% were seen once. The source material was peripheral blood, sampled on day 0 of MenACWY control vaccination. These receptors were collected from an adult in good health. Each CDR3 is given with its conserved first and last residue. D genes are given only for firm matches. Size values are once, few and many counts, or a class for expanded clones, and some rows have none.

D gene	clone size	V gene	J gene	CDR3 DNA	CDR3 protein
-	-	TRBV19	TRBJ1-4	TGTGCCAGTAGTATTCTTAGGGGAAAACTGTTTTTT	CASSILRGKLFF
-	-	TRBV28	TRBJ2-7	TGTGCCAGCAGTTTAAGTCTAACCCACGAGCAGTACTTC	CASSLSLTHEQYF
-	-	TRBV10-3	TRBJ2-5	TGTGCCATCAGCAGGGGGGGAGAGACCCAGTACTTC	CAISRGGETQYF
-	-	TRBV7-3	TRBJ2-2	TGTGCCAGCAGCTTATCGGGGATCAACACCGGGGAGCTGTTTTTT	CASSLSGINTGELFF
TRBD1	-	TRBV2	TRBJ1-2	TGTGCCAGCACAAAGGGACAGCACTATGGCTACACCTTC	CASTKGQHYGYTF
-	-	TRBV11-2	TRBJ1-2	TGTGCCAGCAGACGTCCGGGGACGGGGGGAGTCTATGGCTACACCTTC	CASRRPGTGGVYGYTF
-	-	TRBV3-1/TRBV3-2	TRBJ1-3	TGTGCCAGCAGCGCCACCCCCCGCGGGAACACCATATATTTT	CASSATPRGNTIYF
TRBD1	-	TRBV27	TRBJ1-6	TGTGCCAGCTTCTGGGACAGCGATTTGATCTCCTATAATTCACCCCTCCACTTT	CASFWDSDLISYNSPLHF
TRBD2	-	TRBV9	TRBJ2-1	TGTGCCAGCAGCGGAACTAGCGGGAGCTACAATGAGCAGTTCTTC	CASSGTSGSYNEQFF
TRBD1	-	TRBV4-2	TRBJ1-2	TGTGCCAGCAGCCAAGAAACAGGGGCGGGAGTTGGCTACACCTTC	CASSQETGAGVGYTF
TRBD2	-	TRBV2	TRBJ2-3	TGTGCCAGCAAAGCGTCGGGACTAGCGGGAAGGGTCACAGATACGCAGTATTTT	CASKASGLAGRVTDTQYF
-	-	TRBV28	TRBJ2-2	TGTGCCACCAGTACCGGGGAGCTGTTTTTT	CATSTGELFF
TRBD1	-	TRBV5-1	TRBJ1-1	TGCGCCAGCAGCTTACAGACAGGGACCCAAGGAAGGGCTTTCTTT	CASSLQTGTQGRAFF
TRBD1	-	TRBV23-1	TRBJ2-3	TGCGCCAGCAGCCCGAGCAGTGGGGACAGAATCTCCCCTAGCACAGATACGCAGTATTTT	CASSPSSGDRISPSTDTQYF
-	once	TRBV5-1	TRBJ2-5	TGCGCCAGTACAGGGTCTGACCAAGAGACCCAGTACTTC	CASTGSDQETQYF
TRBD1	-	TRBV28	TRBJ2-7	TGTGCCAGCAGTTCGACAGGGTTTCGCTACGAGCAGTACTTC	CASSSTGFRYEQYF